These T cell receptor beta chains were read from a single sample in a study of CD4 and CD8 cells across lung adenocarcinoma regions. Each CDR3 protein gets one entry after TCRdb re-called the PCR reads with MiXCR. Among around 19,000 distinct CDR3 sequences listed, less than 65% were seen once. Sequencing was carried out using CD8+ T cells from the center of a lung tumor. These receptor sequences come from a female donor with lung adenocarcinoma. The CD4 and CD8 labels of this study may be unreliable. Each CDR3 is given with its conserved first and last residue. The order of the fields is V gene, D gene, J gene, clone size, CDR3 protein, CDR3 DNA. The D gene is left open where the match is weak. The listing skips clone size in some rows; elsewhere it reads once, few, many or a size class.

V gene: TRBV5-1; D gene: TRBD1; J gene: TRBJ2-1; clone size: NA; CDR3 protein: CASSSESGQVYNEQFF; CDR3 DNA: TGCGCCAGCAGCTCGGAGTCGGGACAGGTTTACAATGAGCAGTTCTTC
V gene: TRBV12-3/TRBV12-4; D gene: TRBD2; J gene: TRBJ2-1; clone size: NA; CDR3 protein: CASSYSGRGGEQFF; CDR3 DNA: TGTGCCAGCAGTTACAGCGGGAGAGGCGGTGAGCAGTTCTTC
V gene: TRBV10-2; D gene: TRBD1; J gene: TRBJ2-3; clone size: NA; CDR3 protein: CAGSGGRDTDTQYF; CDR3 DNA: TGCGCGGGCTCAGGGGGACGTGACACAGATACGCAGTATTTC
V gene: TRBV27; D gene: NA; J gene: TRBJ2-3; clone size: large; CDR3 protein: CASSSYDTQYF; CDR3 DNA: TGTGCCAGCAGTTCGTACGATACGCAGTATTTT
V gene: TRBV4-1; D gene: TRBD2; J gene: TRBJ2-6; clone size: few; CDR3 protein: CASSHPGLAVSSGANVLTF; CDR3 DNA: TGCGCCAGCAGCCACCCGGGACTAGCGGTTAGCTCTGGGGCCAACGTCCTGACTTTC
V gene: TRBV27; D gene: TRBD1; J gene: TRBJ2-7; clone size: NA; CDR3 protein: CASSLPGQGGPNEQYF; CDR3 DNA: TGTGCCAGCAGTTTGCCGGGACAGGGGGGGCCCAACGAGCAGTACTTC
V gene: TRBV12-3/TRBV12-4; D gene: NA; J gene: TRBJ2-2; clone size: NA; CDR3 protein: CVGRLAISTGTQFF; CDR3 DNA: TGTGTCGGCAGACTGGCGATAAGCACAGGTACGCAGTTTTTT
V gene: TRBV5-1; D gene: TRBD2; J gene: TRBJ2-3; clone size: few; CDR3 protein: CASSLLVFRRWASGTDTQYF; CDR3 DNA: TGCGCCAGCAGCTTGTTGGTTTTCCGGCGTTGGGCTAGCGGAACCGATACGCAGTATTTT
V gene: TRBV6-1; D gene: TRBD1; J gene: TRBJ2-3; clone size: NA; CDR3 protein: CARRFGDRDQETQYF; CDR3 DNA: TGTGCCAGGAGGTTCGGGGACAGGGACCAAGAGACGCAGTATTTC
V gene: TRBV7-6; D gene: NA; J gene: TRBJ2-7; clone size: few; CDR3 protein: CASSYGGRQEYYEQYF; CDR3 DNA: TGTGCCAGCAGCTACGGCGGTAGGCAGGAATACTACGAGCAGTACTTC
V gene: TRBV27; D gene: TRBD2; J gene: TRBJ2-2; clone size: NA; CDR3 protein: CATRRGLAAVNTGAQFF; CDR3 DNA: TGTGCCACCCGGCGGGGACTAGCGGCTGTGAACACAGGGGCGCAGTTTTTT
V gene: TRBV6-5; D gene: NA; J gene: TRBJ2-7; clone size: few; CDR3 protein: CASSYGRGFYEQYF; CDR3 DNA: TGTGCCAGCAGTTATGGTAGAGGGTTCTACGAGCAGTACTTC
V gene: TRBV10-1; D gene: NA; J gene: TRBJ2-1; clone size: large; CDR3 protein: CASSGGAAILDNEQFF; CDR3 DNA: TGCGCCAGCAGTGGAGGAGCGGCAATTCTGGACAATGAGCAGTTCTTC
V gene: TRBV9; D gene: NA; J gene: TRBJ2-1; clone size: few; CDR3 protein: CASSKGGTATNEQFF; CDR3 DNA: TGTGCCAGCAGCAAAGGGGGGACCGCTACCAATGAGCAGTTCTTC
V gene: TRBV6-5; D gene: TRBD2; J gene: TRBJ2-3; clone size: NA; CDR3 protein: CASSSCSGSKDTQYF; CDR3 DNA: TGTGCCAGCAGTTCTTGCAGCGGGAGCAAAGATACGCAGTACTTT
V gene: TRBV6-5; D gene: NA; J gene: TRBJ2-2; clone size: NA; CDR3 protein: CASSYSWELAGELFF; CDR3 DNA: TGTGCCAGCAGTTACTCATGGGAGTTAGCCGGGGAGCTGTTTTTT
V gene: TRBV9; D gene: NA; J gene: TRBJ2-5; clone size: NA; CDR3 protein: CASSVDWTPQETQYF; CDR3 DNA: TGTGCCAGCAGCGTAGACTGGACACCCCAAGAGACCCAGTACTTC
V gene: TRBV6-1; D gene: NA; J gene: TRBJ2-3; clone size: few; CDR3 protein: CASSATGSGDTQYF; CDR3 DNA: TGTGCCAGCAGTGCAACAGGGTCGGGAGATACGCAGTATTTT
V gene: TRBV5-4; D gene: NA; J gene: TRBJ1-1; clone size: NA; CDR3 protein: CASSSPALGTEAFF; CDR3 DNA: TGTGCCAGCAGCTCACCGGCCCTTGGGACTGAAGCTTTCTTT
V gene: TRBV27; D gene: NA; J gene: TRBJ2-3; clone size: once; CDR3 protein: CASSGAGGGRGTETQYF; CDR3 DNA: TGTGCCAGCAGTGGGGCAGGCGGGGGCCGTGGCACAGAGACGCAGTACTTT
V gene: TRBV12-3/TRBV12-4; D gene: NA; J gene: TRBJ2-1; clone size: NA; CDR3 protein: CASRRGAAGRTRAQFF; CDR3 DNA: TGTGCCAGCAGACGAGGCGCGGCGGGCCGAACGAGGGCGCAGTTCTTC
V gene: TRBV30; D gene: NA; J gene: TRBJ2-4; clone size: NA; CDR3 protein: CAWSEGPGAKNIQYF; CDR3 DNA: TGTGCCTGGAGTGAGGGGCCAGGGGCCAAAAACATTCAGTACTTC
V gene: TRBV5-1; D gene: NA; J gene: TRBJ2-1; clone size: NA; CDR3 protein: CASSPAPGALGNEQFF; CDR3 DNA: TGCGCCAGCAGCCCGGCCCCGGGGGCTTTGGGCAATGAGCAGTTCTTC
V gene: TRBV27; D gene: NA; J gene: TRBJ2-1; clone size: NA; CDR3 protein: CAGRSPGTVGTDEQYF; CDR3 DNA: TGTGCCGGCCGCTCTCCGGGGACTGTCGGCACTGATGAGCAGTATTTC
V gene: TRBV4-2; D gene: TRBD1; J gene: TRBJ1-5; clone size: NA; CDR3 protein: CASSQVGTGKGQPQHF; CDR3 DNA: TGTGCCAGCAGCCAAGTAGGGACAGGGAAAGGCCAGCCCCAGCATTTT
V gene: TRBV27; D gene: NA; J gene: TRBJ2-4; clone size: NA; CDR3 protein: CASRQGLGAKNIQYF; CDR3 DNA: TGTGCCAGCAGGCAGGGGCTGGGAGCCAAAAACATTCAGTACTTC
V gene: TRBV6-1; D gene: TRBD2; J gene: TRBJ2-4; clone size: NA; CDR3 protein: CASEAGLGATDTQYF; CDR3 DNA: TGTGCCAGCGAAGCGGGGCTGGGAGCCACAGACACGCAGTACTTC
V gene: TRBV7-6; D gene: NA; J gene: TRBJ2-3; clone size: NA; CDR3 protein: CASSLVASTDTQYF; CDR3 DNA: TGTGCCAGCAGCTTAGTAGCGTCCACAGATACGCAGTATTTT
V gene: TRBV7-2; D gene: TRBD2; J gene: TRBJ2-3; clone size: NA; CDR3 protein: CASSPPGGDTQYF; CDR3 DNA: TGTGCCAGCAGCCCTCCGGGGGGAGATACGCAGTATTTT